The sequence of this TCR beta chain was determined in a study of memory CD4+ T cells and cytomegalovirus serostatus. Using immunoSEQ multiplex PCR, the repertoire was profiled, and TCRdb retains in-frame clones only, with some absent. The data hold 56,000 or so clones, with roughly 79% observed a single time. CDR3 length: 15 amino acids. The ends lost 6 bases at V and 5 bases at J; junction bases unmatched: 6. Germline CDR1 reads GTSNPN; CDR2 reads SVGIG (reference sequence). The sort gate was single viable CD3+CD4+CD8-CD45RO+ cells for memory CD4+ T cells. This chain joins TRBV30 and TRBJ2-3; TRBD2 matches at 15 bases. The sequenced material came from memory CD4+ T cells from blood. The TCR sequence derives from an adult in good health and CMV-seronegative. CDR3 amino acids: CACNGLAGGQDTQYF. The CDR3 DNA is TGTGCCTGTAACGGACTAGCGGGGGGGCAAGATACGCAGTATTTT.